This T cell receptor beta chain appears in the sequencing data of a study of response to subunit inactivated influenza vaccine. Findings of the study overall: The authors put forward the suggestion that each seasonal influenza vaccination may bring in only a limited number of new T cells.

TCRdb passed the RT-PCR reads through MiXCR, listing each CDR3 protein once. The sample consists of about 780,000 distinct CDR3 sequences, around 18% of them appearing once. In its sample, this clonotype was seen many times. Its antigen is still unknown. Germline V lookup: CDR1 DFQATT, CDR2 SNEGSKA (reference sequence). V was clipped by 3 bases and J by 4 bases, with 16 bases between them. This CDR3 is 14 amino acids long. The sequence came from a man between 45 and 60 years old who received an inactivated influenza vaccine. This specimen consisted of PBMCs from blood, obtained less than 6 days after vaccination. The chain couples TRBV20-1 to TRBJ2-7; D is perhaps TRBD1 (6 bases). The CDR3: CSASGLQTGYEQYF. In DNA, the CDR3 is TGCAGTGCTAGTGGGCTACAAACAGGGTACGAGCAGTACTTC.